Following are 15 T cell receptor beta chains from one sample sequenced in a study of molecular identifiers for immune sequencing clone quantification. TCRdb re-called the PCR reads with MiXCR, one entry per CDR3 protein. Among hundreds of thousands of distinct CDR3 sequences listed, 24% were seen once. The sequencing sample was made of naive CD8+ T cells from blood, with Jurkat cell RNA spiked in. Subset given: FACS-sorted CD8+CD4-CCR7+CD45RA+ naive T cells. The receptors were sampled from a human donor in good health. Some libraries in this study had Jurkat cell RNA spiked in.

The chain joins TRBV2 to TRBJ1-4; perhaps TRBD1 as D (5 bases). The germline gives CDR1 SNHLY, CDR2 FYNNEI. With 2 bases removed from V and 7 bases from J, the gap between germline ends came to 11 bases. The CDR3 has 14 residues. The CDR3 sequence: CASSEMSTVEKLFF. In DNA, the CDR3 is TGTGCCAGCAGTGAAATGTCGACAGTTGAAAAACTGTTTTTT.

In regard to this clonotype: A read error may explain this, as a much larger clone is one base away. This chain joins TRBV12-3 or TRBV12-4 and TRBJ2-2; D is ambiguous. V was shortened by 7 bases and J by 2 bases, with 14 bases between the two germline ends. The CDR3 has 15 amino acids. In nucleotides, the CDR3 is TGTGCCAGCATTCCGGAACTTTATAACACCGGGGAGCTGTTTTTT. Its translation: CASIPELYNTGELFF.

The rearrangement uses TRBV30 and TRBJ2-2, with 16 bases matching TRBD2. CDR1 is GTSNPN and CDR2 is SVGIG in the germline V gene (reference sequence). V dropped 5 bases and J dropped 0; count of bases not matched to a gene: 9. The CDR3 contains 19 residues. Written as DNA, the CDR3 is TGTGCCTGGGGATGGCCGGGACTAGCGGGAGGGCCGAACACCGGGGAGCTGTTTTTT. As protein: CAWGWPGLAGGPNTGELFF.

This clonotype was counted ten times or more. The chain links TRBV7-2 to TRBJ2-7, with TRBD2 matching 9 bases. Germline V gene data show CDR1 as SGHTA and CDR2 as FQGNSA. J was trimmed by 0 bases and V by 5 bases; bases with no gene match: 11. This CDR3 is built from 17 residues. CDR3 in DNA: TGTGCCAGCAGCAACCTTGGCCTAGCGGGGCCCTCCTACGAGCAGTACTTC. As protein: CASSNLGLAGPSYEQYF. The whole variable domain, filled in from reference TRBV7-2 and TRBJ2-7, reads GAGVSQSPSNKVTEKGKDVELRCDPISGHTALYWYRQSLGQGLEFLIYFQGNSAPDKSGLPSDRFSAERTGGSVSTLTIQRTQQEDSAVYLCASSNLGLAGPSYEQYFGPGTRLTVT.

Comments on this clonotype: A much larger clone sits a single nucleotide away, making a read error possible. The rearrangement links TRBV7-9 to TRBJ2-5; D gene unclear. The V gene's germline CDR1 is SEHNR and CDR2 FQNEAQ (reference sequence). The CDR3 is 12 residues long. CDR3 coding DNA: TGTGCCAGCGGCTTAGCTCTCGAGACCCAGTACTTC. Translation: CASGLALETQYF. The full variable domain, its missing parts supplied by reference TRBV7-9 and TRBJ2-5, is DTGVSQNPRHKITKRGQNVTFRCDPISEHNRLYWYRQTLGQGPEFLTYFQNEAQLEKSRLLSDRFSAERPKGSFSTLEIQRTEQGDSAMYLCASGLALETQYFGPGTRLLVL.

J is TRBJ1-1 and V is TRBV20-1; D is unresolved. This CDR3 is built from 12 residues. Germline lookup yields CDR1 DFQATT and CDR2 SNEGSKA (reference sequence). V lost 0 bases and J 1 base, leaving 3 bases between the germline ends. The CDR3 DNA reads TGCAGTGCTAGAGATCAGAACACTGAAGCTTTCTTT. Its translation is CSARDQNTEAFF.

In its sample, this clonotype was seen a few times. V gene TRBV4-1 combines with J gene TRBJ2-1; no clear D gene. CDR1 and CDR2 from the germline V gene are MGHRA and YSYEKL. The germline V and J ends were trimmed by 3 bases and 3 bases, with 9 bases remaining between them. CDR3 length equals 14 residues. CDR3 DNA sequence: TGCGCCAGCAGCCACCTTGGGGTCTACAATGAGCAGTTCTTC. It is translated as CASSHLGVYNEQFF.

The sample holds many counts of this clonotype. The chain combines TRBV29-1 with TRBJ2-3; 8 positions match TRBD2. Germline V gene data show CDR1 as SQVTM and CDR2 as ANQGSEA. The V gene end was trimmed by 5 bases and the J gene end by 2 bases; junction bases not matched to a gene: 6. The CDR3 loop spans 14 amino acids. The CDR3 DNA follows: TGCAGCGTTCCCACTAGCGGCAACACAGATACGCAGTATTTT. This sequence encodes CSVPTSGNTDTQYF.

The chain is built from TRBV6-2 or TRBV6-3 and TRBJ2-5; 9 positions agree with TRBD1. Germline values: CDR1 MNHEY, CDR2 SVGEGT. CDR3 length: 17 residues. The ends lost 6 bases at V and 1 base at J; junction bases unmatched: 12. The chain's CDR3 is CASSTTVGQGIQETQYF. DNA of the CDR3: TGTGCCAGCAGCACCACCGTTGGACAGGGGATCCAAGAGACCCAGTACTTC.

Turning to this clonotype: A much bigger clone sits one base away, suggesting this may be a read error. V is TRBV14 and J is TRBJ2-4; D uncertain. The CDR3 extends over 14 amino acids. Trimming left V 4 bases short and J 0 bases short, with 7 bases between. Germline lookup yields CDR1 SGHDN and CDR2 FVKESK. This CDR3 is CASSPTSAKNIQYF. The CDR3 bases are TGTGCCAGCAGCCCTACATCAGCCAAAAACATTCAGTACTTC.

This clonotype showed up many times. The chain combines TRBV24-1 with TRBJ2-2; no clear D. The V gene's germline CDR1 is KGHDR and CDR2 SFDVKD. The CDR3 is 13 residues long. V was clipped by 5 bases and J by 4 bases, with 7 bases between them. The CDR3 coding sequence is TGTGCCACCAGTGGTACGGTCACCGGGGAGCTGTTTTTT. Amino acid sequence: CATSGTVTGELFF.

This clonotype was recorded a few times. The junction does not match germline at one end; this may be a read error. J is TRBJ2-3 and V is TRBV7-6, with D possibly being TRBD2 (6 bases). The CDR3 sequence is 15 residues long. Germline V gene sequence: CDR1 SGHVS, CDR2 FNYEAQ. The chain's CDR3 is CASSFWGRSTDAQYF. The CDR3 DNA sequence: TGTGCCAGCAGCTTCTGGGGGAGGAGCACAGATGCGCAGTATTTT.

V is TRBV3-1 and J is TRBJ2-6, with no clear D. The CDR3 is made up of 18 amino acids. Trimming cost V 4 bases and J 4 bases, with 20 bases left between them. Looked up from germline, CDR1 is LGHDT and CDR2 is YNNKEL (reference sequence). The CDR3 nucleotides are TGTGCCAGCAGCCGCGGTCGGTGGGATAGGGCCGGGGCCAACGTCCTGACTTTC. This sequence encodes CASSRGRWDRAGANVLTF.

This clonotype has a handful of counts. J is TRBJ1-4 and V is TRBV20-1; D unresolved. Germline CDR1 reads DFQATT; CDR2 reads SNEGSKA (reference sequence). V shed 0 bases and J shed 1 base, with 15 bases lying between them. The CDR3 has 17 residues. The CDR3 sequence: CSAREKGRTRTNEKLFF. The CDR3 DNA reads TGCAGTGCTAGAGAAAAAGGCAGGACGAGAACTAATGAAAAACTGTTTTTT.

Of note for this clonotype: A much larger clonotype is one base distant, so this may be a read error. This chain uses TRBV7-2 with TRBJ1-1, with D uncertain. The CDR3 covers 13 residues. Per the germline V gene, CDR1 is SGHTA and CDR2 is FQGNSA. The CDR3 is CARSSLLNTEAFF. DNA for the CDR3: TGTGCCAGAAGCTCCCTATTAAACACTGAAGCTTTCTTT.